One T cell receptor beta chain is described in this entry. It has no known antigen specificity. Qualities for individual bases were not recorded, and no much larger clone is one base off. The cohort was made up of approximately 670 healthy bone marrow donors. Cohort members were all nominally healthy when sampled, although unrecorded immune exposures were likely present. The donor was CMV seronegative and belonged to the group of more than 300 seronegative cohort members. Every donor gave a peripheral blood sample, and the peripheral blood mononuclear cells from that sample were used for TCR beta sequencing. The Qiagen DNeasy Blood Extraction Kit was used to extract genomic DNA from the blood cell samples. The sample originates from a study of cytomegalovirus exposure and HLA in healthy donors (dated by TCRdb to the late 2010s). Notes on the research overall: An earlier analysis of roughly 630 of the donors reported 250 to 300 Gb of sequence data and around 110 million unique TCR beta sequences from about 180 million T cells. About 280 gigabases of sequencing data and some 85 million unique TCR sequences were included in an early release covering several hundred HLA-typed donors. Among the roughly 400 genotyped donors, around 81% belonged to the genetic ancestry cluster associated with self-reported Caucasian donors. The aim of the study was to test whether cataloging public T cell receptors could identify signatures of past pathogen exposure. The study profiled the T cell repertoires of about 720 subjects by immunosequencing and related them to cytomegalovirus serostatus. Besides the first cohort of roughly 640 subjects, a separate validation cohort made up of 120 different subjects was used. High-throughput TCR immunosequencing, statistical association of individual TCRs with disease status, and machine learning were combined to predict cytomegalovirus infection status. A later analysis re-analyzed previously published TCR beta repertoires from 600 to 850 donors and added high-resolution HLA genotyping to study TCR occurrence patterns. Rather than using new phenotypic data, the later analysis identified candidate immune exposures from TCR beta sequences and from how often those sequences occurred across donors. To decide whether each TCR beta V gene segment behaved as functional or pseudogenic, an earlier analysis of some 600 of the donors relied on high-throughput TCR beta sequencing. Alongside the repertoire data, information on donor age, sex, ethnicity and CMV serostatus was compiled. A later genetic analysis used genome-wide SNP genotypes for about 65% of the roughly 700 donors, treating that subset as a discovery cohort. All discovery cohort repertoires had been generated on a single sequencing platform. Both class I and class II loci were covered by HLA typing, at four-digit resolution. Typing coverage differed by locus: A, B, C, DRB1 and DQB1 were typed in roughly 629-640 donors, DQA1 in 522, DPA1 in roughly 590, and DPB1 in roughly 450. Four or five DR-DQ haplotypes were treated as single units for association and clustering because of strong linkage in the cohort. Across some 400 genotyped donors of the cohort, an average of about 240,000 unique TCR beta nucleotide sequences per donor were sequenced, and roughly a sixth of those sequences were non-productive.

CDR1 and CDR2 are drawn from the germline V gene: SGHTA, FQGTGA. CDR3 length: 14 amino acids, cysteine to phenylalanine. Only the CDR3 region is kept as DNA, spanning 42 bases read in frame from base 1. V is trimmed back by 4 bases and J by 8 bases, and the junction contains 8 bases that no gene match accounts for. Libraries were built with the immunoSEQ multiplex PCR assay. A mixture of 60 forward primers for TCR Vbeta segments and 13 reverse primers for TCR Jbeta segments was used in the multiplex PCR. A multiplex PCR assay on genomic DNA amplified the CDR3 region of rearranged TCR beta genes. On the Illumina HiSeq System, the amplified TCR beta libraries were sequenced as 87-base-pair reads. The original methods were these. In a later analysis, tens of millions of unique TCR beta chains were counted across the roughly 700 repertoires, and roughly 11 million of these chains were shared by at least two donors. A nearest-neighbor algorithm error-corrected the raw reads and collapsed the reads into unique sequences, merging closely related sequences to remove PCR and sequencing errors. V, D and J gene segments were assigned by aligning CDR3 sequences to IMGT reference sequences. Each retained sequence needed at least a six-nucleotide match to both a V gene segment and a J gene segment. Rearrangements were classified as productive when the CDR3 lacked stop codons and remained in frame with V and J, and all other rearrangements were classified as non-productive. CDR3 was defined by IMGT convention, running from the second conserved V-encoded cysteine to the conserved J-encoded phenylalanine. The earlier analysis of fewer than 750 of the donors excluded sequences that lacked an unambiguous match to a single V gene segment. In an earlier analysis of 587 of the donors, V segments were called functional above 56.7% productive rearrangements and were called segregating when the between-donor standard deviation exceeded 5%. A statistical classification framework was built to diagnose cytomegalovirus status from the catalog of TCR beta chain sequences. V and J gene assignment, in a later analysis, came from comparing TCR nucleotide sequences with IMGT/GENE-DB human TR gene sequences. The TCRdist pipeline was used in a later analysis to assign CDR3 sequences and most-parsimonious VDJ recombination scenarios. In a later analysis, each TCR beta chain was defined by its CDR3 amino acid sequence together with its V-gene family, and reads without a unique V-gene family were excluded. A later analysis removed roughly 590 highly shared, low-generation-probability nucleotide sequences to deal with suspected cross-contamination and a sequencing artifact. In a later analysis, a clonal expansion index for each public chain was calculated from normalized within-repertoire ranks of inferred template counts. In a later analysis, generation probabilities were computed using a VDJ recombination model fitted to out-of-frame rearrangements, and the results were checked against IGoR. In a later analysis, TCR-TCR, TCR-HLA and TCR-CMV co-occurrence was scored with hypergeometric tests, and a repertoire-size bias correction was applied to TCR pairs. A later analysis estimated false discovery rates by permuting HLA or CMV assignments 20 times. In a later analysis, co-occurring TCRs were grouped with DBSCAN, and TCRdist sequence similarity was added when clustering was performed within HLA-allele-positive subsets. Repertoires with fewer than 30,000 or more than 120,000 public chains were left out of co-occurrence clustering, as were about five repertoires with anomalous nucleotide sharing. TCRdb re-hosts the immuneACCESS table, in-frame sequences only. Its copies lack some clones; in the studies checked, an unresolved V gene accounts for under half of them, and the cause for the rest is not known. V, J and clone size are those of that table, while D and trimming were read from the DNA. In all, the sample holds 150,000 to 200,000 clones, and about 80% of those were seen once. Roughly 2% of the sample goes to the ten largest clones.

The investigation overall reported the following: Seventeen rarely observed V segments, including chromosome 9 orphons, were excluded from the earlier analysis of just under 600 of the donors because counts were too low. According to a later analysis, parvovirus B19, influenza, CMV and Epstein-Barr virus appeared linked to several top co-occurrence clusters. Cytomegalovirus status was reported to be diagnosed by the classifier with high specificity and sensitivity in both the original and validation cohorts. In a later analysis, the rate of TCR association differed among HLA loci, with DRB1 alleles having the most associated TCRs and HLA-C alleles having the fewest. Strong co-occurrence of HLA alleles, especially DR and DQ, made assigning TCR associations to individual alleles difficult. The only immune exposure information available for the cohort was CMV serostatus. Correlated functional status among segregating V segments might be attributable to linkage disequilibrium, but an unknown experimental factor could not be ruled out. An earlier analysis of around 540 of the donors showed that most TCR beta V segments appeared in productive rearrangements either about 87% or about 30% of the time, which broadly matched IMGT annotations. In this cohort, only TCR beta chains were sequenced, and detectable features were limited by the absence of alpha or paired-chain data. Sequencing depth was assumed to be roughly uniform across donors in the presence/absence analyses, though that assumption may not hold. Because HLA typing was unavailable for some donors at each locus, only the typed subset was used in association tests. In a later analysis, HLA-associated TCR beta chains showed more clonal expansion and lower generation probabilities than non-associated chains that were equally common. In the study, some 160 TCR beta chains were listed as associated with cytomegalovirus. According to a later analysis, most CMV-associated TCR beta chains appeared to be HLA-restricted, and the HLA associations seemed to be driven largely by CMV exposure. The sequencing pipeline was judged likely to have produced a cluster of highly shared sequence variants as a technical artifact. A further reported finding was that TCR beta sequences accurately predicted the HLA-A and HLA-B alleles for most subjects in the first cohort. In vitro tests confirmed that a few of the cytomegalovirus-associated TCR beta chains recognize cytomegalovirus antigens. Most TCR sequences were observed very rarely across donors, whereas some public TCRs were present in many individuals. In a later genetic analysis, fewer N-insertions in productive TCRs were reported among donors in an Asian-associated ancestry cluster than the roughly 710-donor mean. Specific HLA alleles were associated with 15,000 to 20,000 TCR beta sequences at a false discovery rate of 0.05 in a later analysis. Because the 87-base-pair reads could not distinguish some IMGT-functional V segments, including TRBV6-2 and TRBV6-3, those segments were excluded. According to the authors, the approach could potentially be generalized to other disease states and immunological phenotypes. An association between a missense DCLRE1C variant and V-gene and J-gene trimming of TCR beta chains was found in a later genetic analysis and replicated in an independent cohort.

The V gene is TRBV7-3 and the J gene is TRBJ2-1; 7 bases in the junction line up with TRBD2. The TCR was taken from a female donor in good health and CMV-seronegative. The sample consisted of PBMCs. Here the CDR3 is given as CASSSTRAGDEQFF. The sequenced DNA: TGTGCCAGCAGCTCCACCCGGGCGGGGGATGAGCAGTTCTTC.